This paragraph reports one T cell receptor beta chain. The sample comes from a study of OX40 agonist ivuxolimab in advanced cancers. Study information: An agonistic human IgG2 monoclonal antibody against OX40 (CD134) was given.

Germline lookup yields CDR1 SGHRS and CDR2 YFSETQ. V lost 0 bases to trimming and J lost 8 bases, with 5 bases between them. CDR3 length: 11 amino acids. The assay was immunoSEQ multiplex PCR, and TCRdb's table has in-frame clones only and misses some. The sample has 60,000 or so clones, 86% seen once. The sequenced sample was CD4+ or CD8+ T cells sorted from blood, obtained in a trial of the OX40 agonist ivuxolimab. The chain employs TRBV5-1 and TRBJ1-2, with D uncertain. The receptor's source is an adult with an advanced solid tumor such as melanoma, head and neck, liver or kidney cancer. The CDR3 here is CASSLEGGYTF. DNA for the CDR3: TGCGCCAGCAGCTTGGAAGGGGGCTACACCTTC. Variable domain in full (rest from reference TRBV5-1 and TRBJ1-2): KAGVTQTPRYLIKTRGQQVTLSCSPISGHRSVSWYQQTPGQGLQFLFEYFSETQRNKGNFPGRFSGRQFSNSRSEMNVSTLELGDSALYLCASSLEGGYTFGSGTRLTVV.